One sample yielded the 31 T cell receptor beta chains listed below, sequenced in a study of T-cell reconstitution after alpha-beta-depleted transplantation in children. Unique molecular identifiers were used in preparing the TCRbeta library. MiXCR, applied by TCRdb to the PCR reads, yields one record per CDR3 protein. This sample has hundreds of thousands of distinct CDR3 sequences, with over 10% found just once. The specimen was PBMCs, mostly from graft donor cells, collected 360 days after TCRalphabeta/CD19-depleted stem cell transplant. Receptors originate from a male patient younger than 18 who had a stem cell transplant for acute myeloid leukemia, so the T cells may come from the graft donor.

This clonotype has at least ten counts. The gene calls are TRBV5-1 and TRBJ2-2; TRBD2 matches 9 bases. The V gene end was trimmed by 3 bases and the J gene end by 5 bases; junction bases not matched to a gene: 5. This CDR3 comprises 15 residues. Germline CDR1 is SGHRS and CDR2 is YFSETQ. The CDR3 DNA reads as TGCGCCAGCAGCTCCGGGACTAGCATGACCGGGGAGCTGTTTTTT. It translates to CASSSGTSMTGELFF.

This clonotype has more than one count but fewer than ten. The chain couples TRBV7-9 to TRBJ2-1; perhaps TRBD2 as D (5 bases). The V and J ends lost 0 bases and 7 bases respectively, with 16 bases between them. The germline V gene encodes CDR1 SEHNR and CDR2 FQNEAQ (reference sequence). The CDR3 contains 16 residues. The CDR3 DNA is TGTGCCAGCAGCTTAGCTGGACTGCTTTCTGCAAATGAGCAGTTCTTC. Its protein is CASSLAGLLSANEQFF.

This chain connects TRBV6-2 or TRBV6-3 to TRBJ2-7; 13 positions agree with TRBD2. Unmatched junction bases numbered 3, after V lost 6 bases and J lost 1 base. The CDR3 runs 15 residues. Germline CDR1 MNHEY, CDR2 SVGEGT. Here the CDR3 DNA reads TGTGCCAGCAGGCGGGGACTAGCGGGATCCTACGAGCAGTACTTC. Its protein is CASRRGLAGSYEQYF.

Many counts were recorded for this clonotype. The chain has TRBV7-9 and TRBJ2-7; 9 positions match TRBD1. V dropped 6 bases and J dropped 4; count of bases not matched to a gene: 4. The germline CDR1 and CDR2 sequences are SEHNR and FQNEAQ (reference sequence). CDR3 length equals 13 residues. The CDR3 coding sequence is TGTGCCAGCAGTCGGACAGGGGTATACGAGCAGTACTTC. Protein sequence: CASSRTGVYEQYF.

This clonotype was counted only a few times. The V and J genes are TRBV15 and TRBJ2-1, with 11 bases fitting TRBD2. The ends lost 3 bases at V and 7 bases at J; junction bases unmatched: 8. This CDR3 has 16 amino acids. Germline V CDR1 and CDR2: LNHNV, YYDKDF (reference sequence). The CDR3 nucleotides read TGTGCCACCAGCAGGGAACTAGCGGGAGTGAGTAATGAGCAGTTCTTC. It is translated as CATSRELAGVSNEQFF. The full variable domain, rest sourced from reference TRBV15 and TRBJ2-1, is DAMVIQNPRYQVTQFGKPVTLSCSQTLNHNVMYWYQQKSSQAPKLLFHYYDKDFNNEADTPDNFQSRRPNTSFCFLDIRSPGLGDTAMYLCATSRELAGVSNEQFFGPGTRLTVL.

V gene TRBV20-1 combines with J gene TRBJ2-1; D is unclear. Trimming cost V 3 bases and J 3 bases, with 12 bases left between them. The CDR3 runs to 14 residues. Looked up from germline, CDR1 is DFQATT and CDR2 is SNEGSKA (reference sequence). CDR3 sequence reads: CSASFRADYNEQFF. For the CDR3, the DNA is TGCAGTGCTAGTTTCAGAGCAGACTACAATGAGCAGTTCTTC.

This clonotype has a count of ten or more. The rearrangement links TRBV20-1 to TRBJ2-5; no firm D call. Trimming took off 7 bases at V and 5 bases at J, with 17 bases between the two ends. There are 13 residues in the CDR3. Germline CDR1 DFQATT, CDR2 SNEGSKA (reference sequence). In nucleotides, the CDR3 is TGCAGTGGACTCCAAATAAATGGGGAGACCCAGTACTTC. Its translation: CSGLQINGETQYF.

The gene calls are TRBV4-3 and TRBJ2-7; D uncertain. Trimming removed 0 bases from V and 6 bases from J, with 15 bases in between. The CDR3 is 15 amino acids. Germline CDR1 LGHNA, CDR2 YSLEER. CDR3 loop: CASSQDRGWVGEQYF. The DNA of the CDR3 is TGCGCCAGCAGCCAAGATCGAGGATGGGTCGGCGAGCAGTACTTC.

The genes are TRBV21-1 and TRBJ2-2; the listed D gene, TRBD2, was not tested against the DNA. TRBV21-1 is deemed a pseudogene. The CDR3 spans 16 residues. CDR3 coding DNA: TGTGCCAGCAGCAAATGTGGGACTTTGAACACCGGGGAGCTGTTTTTT. This sequence encodes CASSKCGTLNTGELFF.

The sample holds one count of this clonotype. The chain couples TRBV4-3 to TRBJ2-7; 9 nucleotides agree with TRBD2. Germline V gene sequence: CDR1 LGHNA, CDR2 YSLEER. The CDR3 loop spans 16 amino acids. V shed 1 base and J 2 bases; nucleotides not matched to a gene: 6. The DNA for the CDR3 is TGCGCCAGCAGCCAAGCCCTAGCGGGACTACCCTACGAGCAGTACTTC. It specifies CASSQALAGLPYEQYF.

This clonotype was observed a single time. V is TRBV25-1 and J is TRBJ2-1; TRBD2 aligns across 7 bases. CDR1 is MGHDK and CDR2 is SYGVNS in the germline V gene. The CDR3 length is 16 residues. The J segment lost 0 bases and the V segment lost 4 bases, leaving 6 bases of the junction unmatched. The CDR3 here is CASSAFGGISYNEQFF. The CDR3, as DNA: TGTGCCAGCAGTGCTTTCGGGGGGATCTCCTACAATGAGCAGTTCTTC.

The rearrangement joins TRBV29-1 to TRBJ2-7; the D gene is possibly TRBD2 (5 bases). The CDR3 loop spans 15 amino acids. V lost 6 bases to trimming and J lost 3 bases, with 21 bases between them. Germline CDR1 is SQVTM and CDR2 is ANQGSEA. CDR3 residues: CSVVLGLERIYEQYF. The CDR3 coding sequence is TGCAGCGTCGTTTTAGGCCTCGAGCGGATCTACGAGCAGTACTTC.

At least ten counts were recorded for this clonotype. This chain joins TRBV12-3 or TRBV12-4 and TRBJ1-1, with 7 bases matching TRBD1. This CDR3 is 13 amino acids long. Losses at the gene ends were 5 bases for V and 6 bases for J; bases not matched to a gene: 6. CDR3 sequence reads: CASSPRQGAEAFF. The CDR3 DNA sequence: TGTGCCAGCAGTCCGAGACAGGGCGCTGAAGCTTTCTTT.

This clonotype was observed at least ten times. The chain recombines TRBV4-3 with TRBJ2-2; D possibly corresponds to TRBD2 (6 bases). CDR1 is LGHNA, CDR2 YSLEER, per germline. The CDR3 covers 17 residues. Trimming pared 0 bases from V and 2 bases from J, leaving 13 bases between. The CDR3, as DNA: TGCGCCAGCAGCCAAGAGGCGGGACTTCTCAACACCGGGGAGCTGTTTTTT. Translated, it gives CASSQEAGLLNTGELFF.

At least ten counts were recorded for this clonotype. This rearrangement joins TRBV29-1 to TRBJ2-3, with D uncertain. This CDR3 is 13 amino acids long. Germline V gene data show CDR1 as SQVTM and CDR2 as ANQGSEA. V lost 3 bases and J 5 bases, leaving 12 bases between the germline ends. The CDR3 DNA reads as TGCAGCGTTGAGCCCCGAGGAGAAGATACGCAGTATTTT. Residues: CSVEPRGEDTQYF.

The rearrangement joins TRBV19 to TRBJ1-5, with D unclear. This CDR3 region has 13 residues. Germline V CDR1 and CDR2: LNHDA, SQIVND (reference sequence). Deletions cut 1 base from V and 3 bases from J, with 4 bases between. In DNA, the CDR3 is TGTGCCAGTAGTATAGGTCACAATCAGCCCCAGCATTTT. This gives the protein CASSIGHNQPQHF.

This clonotype was observed a handful of times. V is TRBV18 and J is TRBJ2-5, with D possibly being TRBD1 or TRBD2 (5 bases each). The CDR3 contains 16 residues. Germline CDR1 is KGHSH and CDR2 is LQKENI. The V and J ends lost 3 bases and 5 bases respectively, with 19 bases between them. Here the CDR3 reads CASSPTPRLAGETQYF. The CDR3 DNA sequence: TGTGCCAGCTCACCTACCCCTCGCCTAGCAGGGGAGACCCAGTACTTC. The whole variable domain, filled in from reference TRBV18 and TRBJ2-5, reads NAGVMQNPRHLVRRRGQEARLRCSPMKGHSHVYWYRQLPEEGLKFMVYLQKENIIDESGMPKERFSAEFPKEGPSILRIQQVVRGDSAAYFCASSPTPRLAGETQYFGPGTRLLVL.

The V call is TRBV7-3, the J call TRBJ2-1; 8 bases agree with TRBD1. With 3 bases clipped from V and 0 bases from J, the junction kept 13 bases outside the gene matches. Germline V gives CDR1 SGHTA, CDR2 FQGTGA. The CDR3 spans 19 residues. The CDR3 DNA follows: TGTGCCAGCAGCTTCGGCCAGGGGGCCCACCTTCGCTCCTACAATGAGCAGTTCTTC. Translation: CASSFGQGAHLRSYNEQFF.

This clonotype occurred many times. This chain uses TRBV24-1 with TRBJ2-7, with TRBD2 matching over 7 bases. The CDR3 has 13 residues. CDR1 and CDR2 from the germline V gene are KGHDR and SFDVKD. Trimming at V came to 5 bases and at J to 6 bases, leaving 6 bases not matched to a gene. The CDR3 region is CATSAPGRAEQYF. The CDR3 DNA sequence: TGTGCCACCAGTGCCCCGGGGAGGGCCGAGCAGTACTTC.

This clonotype was picked up a small number of times. This CDR3 is CASSGRHETQYF. For the CDR3, the DNA is TGTGCCAGCAGTGGCAGGCACGAGACCCAGTACTTC. The chain combines TRBV7-2 with TRBJ2-5; D not certain. V lost 6 bases and J 5 bases, leaving 10 bases between the germline ends. CDR3 size: 12 residues. Germline V CDR1 and CDR2: SGHTA, FQGNSA. The variable domain in full, with the rest retrieved from reference TRBV7-2 and TRBJ2-5, is GAGVSQSPSNKVTEKGKDVELRCDPISGHTALYWYRQSLGQGLEFLIYFQGNSAPDKSGLPSDRFSAERTGGSVSTLTIQRTQQEDSAVYLCASSGRHETQYFGPGTRLLVL.

V usage is TRBV20-1 and J usage is TRBJ1-5; 8 bases fit TRBD1. After removal of 2 bases from V and 6 bases from J, the junction contained 6 bases not matched to a gene. Per the germline V gene, CDR1 is DFQATT and CDR2 is SNEGSKA (reference sequence). This CDR3 has 14 amino acids. CDR3: CSARNRGYSQPQHF. The CDR3 bases are TGCAGTGCTAGAAACAGGGGGTACAGTCAGCCCCAGCATTTT.

This clonotype has just a few counts. The V and J genes are TRBV9 and TRBJ2-6, with D hard to call. The CDR3 totals 17 residues. Germline V gene data show CDR1 as SGDLS and CDR2 as YYNGEE. V lost 3 bases to trimming and J lost 0 bases, with 13 bases between them. The CDR3 DNA reads TGTGCCAGCAGCGCCCACCTCCCTCACTCTGGGGCCAACGTCCTGACTTTC. This gives the protein CASSAHLPHSGANVLTF. The variable domain in full, completed from reference TRBV9 and TRBJ2-6, reads DSGVTQTPKHLITATGQRVTLRCSPRSGDLSVYWYQQSLDQGLQFLIQYYNGEERAKGNILERFSAQQFPDLHSELNLSSLELGDSALYFCASSAHLPHSGANVLTFGAGSRLTVL.

This clonotype was seen a handful of times. V gene TRBV28 combines with J gene TRBJ1-5; 7 nucleotides match TRBD1. The germline CDR1 and CDR2 sequences are MDHEN and SYDVKM. The CDR3 is 16 amino acids. After removal of 7 bases from V and 8 bases from J, the junction contained 17 bases not matched to a gene. The CDR3 nucleotides are TGTGCCAGCAACGATGGGTGGGGACAGACTACGAAGCCCCAGCATTTT. Encoded protein: CASNDGWGQTTKPQHF.

This clonotype was seen at least ten times. This chain links TRBV20-1 with TRBJ2-3; TRBD2 might be the D (6 bases). Trimming stripped 2 bases from V and 6 bases from J, with 12 bases between. Germline V gene lookup returns CDR1 DFQATT and CDR2 SNEGSKA (reference sequence). The CDR3 spans 13 residues. The CDR3 reads CSARLLAPDTQYF. DNA of the CDR3: TGCAGTGCTAGATTACTAGCTCCGGATACGCAGTATTTT.

In this sample, this clonotype turned up many times. CDR3 DNA: TGCAGTGCTAGAAAGGCGCAGTCCTACAATGAGCAGTTCTTC. Amino acid sequence: CSARKAQSYNEQFF. The V call is TRBV20-1, the J call TRBJ2-1; D is undetermined. The CDR3 is 14 residues long. CDR1 DFQATT and CDR2 SNEGSKA come from the germline V gene (reference sequence). The V end was cut by 2 bases, the J end by 1 base, with 9 bases between.

The chain joins TRBV7-9 to TRBJ2-1; D is undetermined. The V end lost 3 bases, the J end lost 6 bases, and 18 bases lay between the germline ends. The CDR3 is 16 amino acids. Germline V CDR1 and CDR2: SEHNR, FQNEAQ (reference sequence). CDR3 DNA: TGTGCCAGCAGCTTCGTACACTCCGGGTTCCCCAATGAGCAGTTCTTC. Its protein is CASSFVHSGFPNEQFF.

This clonotype turned up a few times. The rearrangement joins TRBV4-3 to TRBJ2-7, with D perhaps TRBD1 or TRBD2 (5 bases each). Germline V CDR1 and CDR2: LGHNA, YSLEER. This CDR3 region has 17 residues. Trimming pared 4 bases from V and 1 base from J, leaving 20 bases between. CDR3 in DNA: TGCGCCAGCAGCCCTGCCCGAACCGGGACCGTTTCCTACGAGCAGTACTTC. Its translation is CASSPARTGTVSYEQYF.

This clonotype was found a few times. The rearrangement uses TRBV29-1 and TRBJ2-7; 9 bases fit TRBD1. This CDR3 region has 12 residues. The J segment lost 7 bases and the V segment lost 8 bases, leaving 9 bases of the junction unmatched. The germline V gene encodes CDR1 SQVTM and CDR2 ANQGSEA. The CDR3 here is CSHRQGDWEQYF. As DNA, the CDR3 is TGCAGCCACAGACAGGGGGATTGGGAGCAGTACTTC.

Only a few counts were recorded for this clonotype. The chain couples TRBV27 to TRBJ2-1, with a tentative D call TRBD2 (6 bases). The CDR3 length is 16 residues. Trimming stripped 1 base from V and 9 bases from J, with 19 bases between. Per the germline V gene, CDR1 is MNHEY and CDR2 is SMNVEV (reference sequence). The CDR3, as DNA: TGTGCCAGCAGTTTATACGCTAGCGCGCCAGGAAGTGAGCAGTTCTTC. This gives the protein CASSLYASAPGSEQFF.

This clonotype was seen more than once but under ten times. The V call is TRBV20-1, the J call TRBJ2-6; a weak D match, TRBD2 (5 bases). Germline V lookup: CDR1 DFQATT, CDR2 SNEGSKA (reference sequence). V was pared by 5 bases and J by 1 base, with 18 bases between. CDR3 length: 17 amino acids. CDR3 in DNA: TGCAGTGCTCCAGCGGTTATGGGGTGGTCTGGGGCCAACGTCCTGACTTTC. Its protein is CSAPAVMGWSGANVLTF.

This clonotype was found a few times. The CDR3 DNA reads TGTGCCAGCAGCCACGCGGGGCTAGCCTACAATGAGCAGTTCTTC. Translation: CASSHAGLAYNEQFF. The chain couples TRBV3-1 to TRBJ2-1; maybe TRBD2 (6 bases). CDR1 is LGHDT, CDR2 YNNKEL, per germline (reference sequence). V was shortened by 3 bases and J by 2 bases, with 11 bases between the two germline ends. CDR3 length equals 15 residues.